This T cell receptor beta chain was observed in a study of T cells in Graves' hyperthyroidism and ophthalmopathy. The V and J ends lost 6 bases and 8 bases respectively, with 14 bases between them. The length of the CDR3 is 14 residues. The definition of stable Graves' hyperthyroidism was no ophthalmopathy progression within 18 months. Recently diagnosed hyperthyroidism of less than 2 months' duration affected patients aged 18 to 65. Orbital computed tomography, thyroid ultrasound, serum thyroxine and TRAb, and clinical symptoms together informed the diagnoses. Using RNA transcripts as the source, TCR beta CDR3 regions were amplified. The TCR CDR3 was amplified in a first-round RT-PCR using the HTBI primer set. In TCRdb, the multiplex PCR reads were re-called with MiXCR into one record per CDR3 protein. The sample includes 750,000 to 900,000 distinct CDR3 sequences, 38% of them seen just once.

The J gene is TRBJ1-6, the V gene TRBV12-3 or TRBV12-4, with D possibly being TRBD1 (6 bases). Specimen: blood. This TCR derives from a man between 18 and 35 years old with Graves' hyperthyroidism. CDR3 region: CASRTGLPDSPLHF. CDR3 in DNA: TGTGCCAGCAGGACAGGTCTCCCTGATTCACCCCTCCACTTT.